One and the same sample provided the 8 T cell receptor beta chains below, sequenced in a study of shared clonotypes between healthy human individuals. TCRdb keeps only in-frame clones here, not all; method: immunoSEQ multiplex PCR. This sample has approximately 1,500,000 clones; more than 95% occur once, and the top ten carry 1.2%. Sequencing was done on a sample of naive CD4+ T cells sorted from blood. Subset specified: CD45RA+ positively selected. These receptors were taken from a man aged 25 to 45 in good health.

The V gene is TRBV6-1, the J gene TRBJ2-7; 8 nucleotides match TRBD1. The CDR3 runs to 14 residues. CDR1 is MNHNS and CDR2 is SASEGT in the germline V gene. V was pared by 8 bases and J by 7 bases, with 13 bases of the junction left unmatched. CDR3 sequence (DNA): TGTGCCAGCCACCGGGACAGGACCCTCTTAGAGCAGTACTTC. It translates to CASHRDRTLLEQYF.

This chain links TRBV5-1 with TRBJ2-3; no firm D call. V lost 4 bases to trimming and J lost 2 bases, with 8 bases between them. There are 13 residues in the CDR3. The germline V gene has CDR1 SGHRS and CDR2 YFSETQ. Here the CDR3 reads CASSQQTTDTQYF. CDR3 bases: TGCGCCAGCAGCCAGCAGACCACAGATACGCAGTATTTT. The whole variable domain, filled in from reference TRBV5-1 and TRBJ2-3, reads KAGVTQTPRYLIKTRGQQVTLSCSPISGHRSVSWYQQTPGQGLQFLFEYFSETQRNKGNFPGRFSGRQFSNSRSEMNVSTLELGDSALYLCASSQQTTDTQYFGPGTRLTVL.

The rearrangement links TRBV2 to TRBJ2-3; perhaps TRBD1 as D (6 bases). Trimming pared 8 bases from V and 1 base from J, leaving 13 bases between. The CDR3 is 14 residues long. Per germline, CDR1 SNHLY and CDR2 FYNNEI. The CDR3: CASLVSGGTDTQYF. DNA of the CDR3: TGTGCCAGCCTTGTTTCAGGGGGCACAGATACGCAGTATTTT.

This clone appeared once. The V call is TRBV11-3, the J call TRBJ2-7; TRBD1 matches at 9 bases. The germline gives CDR1 SGHNT, CDR2 YENEEA. V was pared by 5 bases and J by 2 bases, with 7 bases of the junction left unmatched. This CDR3 has 15 residues. This CDR3 reads CASSPRTGETYEQYF. DNA for the CDR3: TGTGCCAGCAGCCCAAGGACAGGGGAGACCTACGAGCAGTACTTC. Full variable domain (outside the CDR3, taken from reference TRBV11-3 and TRBJ2-7): EAGVVQSPRYKIIEKKQPVAFWCNPISGHNTLYWYLQNLGQGPELLIRYENEEAVDDSQLPKDRFSAERLKGVDSTLKIQPAELGDSAVYLCASSPRTGETYEQYFGPGTRLTVT.

V is TRBV6-6 and J is TRBJ2-1, with 12 nucleotides matching TRBD2. Trimming removed 6 bases from V and 2 bases from J; junction bases left unmatched: 5. Germline lookup yields CDR1 MNHNY and CDR2 SVGAGI (reference sequence). CDR3 size: 16 residues. The CDR3 protein is CASRGLAGLTYNEQFF. As DNA, the CDR3 is TGTGCCAGCAGAGGACTAGCGGGGCTAACCTACAATGAGCAGTTCTTC.

The J gene is TRBJ2-7, the V gene TRBV19; unclear D gene. The CDR3 covers 16 residues. The germline CDR1 and CDR2 sequences are LNHDA and SQIVND (reference sequence). Trimming shortened V by 5 bases and J by 0 bases, and 17 bases separated the two germline ends. DNA for the CDR3: TGTGCCAGTAGTTTGAGTTCTTTGGCGAGCTCCTACGAGCAGTACTTC. This sequence encodes CASSLSSLASSYEQYF. Variable domain in full (rest from reference TRBV19 and TRBJ2-7): DGGITQSPKYLFRKEGQNVTLSCEQNLNHDAMYWYRQDPGQGLRLIYYSQIVNDFQKGDIAEGYSVSREKKESFPLTVTSAQKNPTAFYLCASSLSSLASSYEQYFGPGTRLTVT.

In regard to this clone: The sample carries other DNA sequences with the same CDR3. The genes are TRBV5-1 and TRBJ2-7, with D possibly being TRBD2 (5 bases). This CDR3 has 12 amino acids. V lost 1 base and J lost 5, with 7 bases in between. The germline V gene encodes CDR1 SGHRS and CDR2 YFSETQ. The CDR3 loop is CASSLSGNEQYF. CDR3 DNA sequence: TGCGCCAGCAGCTTGTCGGGGAACGAGCAGTACTTC.

This chain connects TRBV2 to TRBJ1-1; D unresolved. The length of the CDR3 is 10 residues. V lost 6 bases and J lost 7, with 6 bases in between. Germline CDR1 and CDR2: SNHLY and FYNNEI. The CDR3 here is CASRRIEAFF. In DNA, the CDR3 is TGTGCCAGCAGGCGGATTGAAGCTTTCTTT.